Described below is a single T cell receptor (beta chain) sequence and its context. Germline CDR1 SQVTM, CDR2 ANQGSEA. V lost 1 base to trimming and J lost 5 bases; unmatched junction nucleotides: 4. The length of the CDR3 is 13 residues. The sample belongs to a study of blood T cell repertoires in COVID-19. Study context: Nucleic acid was either cDNA or gDNA, and it came from T cells, B-cell-depleted T cells, or PBMCs.

Original processing notes: Nucleated cell number was recorded as an estimate derived from reference gene primer amplification. Profiled with immunoSEQ multiplex PCR; TCRdb holds only in-frame clones, not every one. The V and J calls and the clone size are those of that table, but D and trimming were determined from the DNA. The sample includes under 80,000 clones, around 85% of them seen just once. V usage is TRBV29-1 and J usage is TRBJ2-5; TRBD1 matches at 7 bases. The sequence was obtained from a man aged 70 or older with acute or convalescent COVID-19. The sample taken for sequencing was peripheral blood. The CDR3 sequence: CSVEGGGVETQYF. For the CDR3, the DNA is TGCAGCGTTGAAGGAGGGGGCGTTGAGACCCAGTACTTC.